This T cell receptor (beta chain) was captured in a study of blood T cell repertoires in COVID-19 (dated by TCRdb to about 2020). General notes on the study: The collaborator samples originated in the United States, Italy and Spain and spanned the acute and convalescent phases of COVID-19. The material from the prospective study consisted of cDNA or gDNA derived from T cells, B-cell-depleted T cells, or PBMCs. Subjects who had been exposed to COVID-19, were actively infected with it, or had recovered from it provided the deeply sampled blood TCRbeta repertoires that made up the dataset. Where available, HLA class I and class II types were taken from metadata supplied by the sample provider and were not determined by assay-based typing. The repertoires were made available in a free public database intended to serve as a resource for research on the immune response to SARS-CoV-2. Samples came from the ongoing ImmuneRACE study (first 160 participants) plus 1,254 subjects from 6 global collaborators. A de-identified subject ID, COVID-19 status, age in years and sex were almost always included in the sample metadata. The study at large found these results: How much clinical and demographic metadata was included differed by source and by participant, and the metadata was provided uncurated.

TCRbeta CDR3 regions were amplified from genomic DNA using the immunoSEQ Assay, a bias-controlled multiplex PCR. As for how the authors treated the data: The number of nucleated cells in each sample was estimated from the amplification of reference gene primers within the assay. Sequence reads were collapsed and filtered to measure the absolute abundance of every unique TCRbeta CDR3 rearrangement. For each sample, productive Simpson clonality was calculated by taking the square root of Simpson's diversity index across productive rearrangements. Not all clones reach the TCRdb copy of this immuneACCESS table, which keeps in-frame sequences only. Checked studies attribute under half of the gap to unresolved V genes and leave the rest unexplained. From that table come the V and J calls and clone size; the DNA was used to work out D and trimming. The sample table contains tens of thousands of clones; only one count was recorded for around three quarters of them. The ten most abundant clones make up around 4.8% of the sample.

V and J are trimmed by 1 base and 4 bases, and the gene matches miss 11 bases of the junction. Taken from cysteine to phenylalanine, the CDR3 has 17 residues. Solely the CDR3 DNA is kept, with 51 bases framed from the first base. CDR1 and CDR2 (MNHNS, SASEGT) derive from the germline V gene. As for this clone: The antigen this receptor binds is unknown. The record has no base qualities; no much larger clone is one base away.

Whole blood was collected in K2EDTA tubes by collaborating institutions according to the institutions' own protocols. For TCRbeta analysis, collaborators shipped samples in one of three forms: frozen whole blood, isolated PBMCs, or DNA extracted from either of those sample types. Recombination joined TRBV6-1 with TRBJ2-5, and 8 junction bases match TRBD2. The TCR originated in an older woman with acute or convalescent COVID-19. Sequenced: peripheral blood. Here the CDR3 is given as CASSEVVGGAVRETQYF. The sequence in DNA is TGTGCCAGCAGTGAAGTGGTCGGGGGGGCCGTGAGAGAGACCCAGTACTTC.